The T cell receptor (beta chain) under discussion was sequenced for a study of blood T cell repertoires in COVID-19. Across the whole study: Italy, Spain and the United States were the sources of the convalescent and acute COVID-19 samples. From T cells, B-cell-depleted T cells, or PBMCs came the material, which was cDNA or gDNA.

In the original workflow: From reference gene primer amplification, estimates of nucleated cell counts were derived. Measured with immunoSEQ multiplex PCR; TCRdb has only the in-frame clones, and not every one. That table is the source of V, J and clone size, and D and trimming were worked out from the DNA. The sample carries about 210,000 clones, 88% recorded once. Germline V gene lookup returns CDR1 LNHDA and CDR2 SQIVND (reference sequence). CDR3 length: 15 amino acids. Trimming pared 5 bases from V and 0 bases from J, leaving 10 bases between. The chain joins TRBV19 to TRBJ1-4; tentatively, D is TRBD1 (5 bases). The material sequenced was peripheral blood. This sequence was found in a man younger than 30 with active or convalescent COVID-19. The CDR3 sequence: CASSRQRSTNEKLFF. The CDR3 DNA sequence: TGTGCCAGTAGTCGACAGAGATCAACTAATGAAAAACTGTTTTTT.